This T cell receptor (beta chain) was retrieved from a study of T cells after somatic rescue of genetic block. Using immunoSEQ multiplex PCR, the repertoire was profiled, and TCRdb retains in-frame clones only, with some absent. The sample records over 95,000 clones, approximately 90% being singletons. The CDR3 sequence is 15 residues long. The germline gives CDR1 SGHTA, CDR2 FQGTGA. V lost 5 bases and J lost 0, with 8 bases in between. The sample taken for sequencing was peripheral blood mononuclear cells (PBMCs). The TCR was taken from a woman younger than 30. The gene calls are TRBV7-3 and TRBJ2-6; TRBD1 might be the D (6 bases). Here the CDR3 DNA reads TGTGCCAGCAGCCAGGACAGCTCTGGGGCCAACGTCCTGACTTTC. Amino acids: CASSQDSSGANVLTF. Supplemented by reference TRBV7-3 and TRBJ2-6, the full variable domain reads GAGVSQTPSNKVTEKGKYVELRCDPISGHTALYWYRQSLGQGPEFLIYFQGTGAADDSGLPNDRFFAVRPEGSVSTLKIQRTERGDSAVYLCASSQDSSGANVLTFGAGSRLTVL.